The T cell receptor (beta chain) under discussion was sequenced for a study of blood T cells in healthy people across ages (dated by TCRdb to the mid-2010s). Regarding the complete study: Template switching captured roughly one uniquely barcoded TCR beta cDNA molecule per two T cells in model experiments. Donors were grouped into four age groups: young (average roughly 17 years), middle-aged (39), aged (around 60) and long-lived (around 80). The study analyzed two additional independent replicas of 1 million unique cDNA reads from the same blood draw for two donors, one aged 18 to 30 and one aged 80 or older. Age-related changes in TCR beta repertoire diversity were measured in the study by deep sequencing normalized with unique cDNA molecular identifiers.

For CDR1 and CDR2, the germline V gene lists LGHNA and YSLEER. CDR3 length: 17 amino acids, cysteine to phenylalanine. Only CDR3 DNA is held: 51 bases, read in frame from base 1. The junction shows trimming of 0 bases on V and 0 bases on J, plus 14 bases between the germline ends. Libraries were prepared through 5' RACE. The data were produced on an Illumina HiSeq 2500. A second PCR of roughly 7 to 12 cycles was run with a J-beta primer mix and a sample-barcoded 5' primer. A template-switch 5' adaptor carrying 12 random nucleotides introduced a unique molecular identifier onto each TCR beta cDNA molecule. At least 2.5 million CDR3-containing paired-end reads were obtained from each sample. First-strand cDNA was synthesized from all RNA with the Mint cDNA synthesis kit, primed by a TRBC-specific oligonucleotide. Following uracil-DNA glycosylase treatment, a first 18-cycle PCR with universal primers M1SS and BC2_uni_R was performed on all cDNA. Concerning the study's data processing: Normalization of each sample was performed by random selection of 1 million high-quality reads, each carrying a distinct molecular identifier. Instead of being binned into consensus sequences, reads with shared molecular identifiers were discarded. MiTCR, set to a Q25 quality threshold and the strictest error-elimination algorithm, was used for CDR3 identification, clonotype clustering and error correction. A nonparametric unseen species model with Euler transformation was used to estimate a lower bound on total TCR beta diversity. Through fastp at Q25 and MiXCR, TCRdb rebuilt clones from the public reads, retaining in-frame beta chains. Rows are unified per CDR3 protein, each entry keeping the most common DNA and genes. Clone size and V and J calls follow TCRdb, not the original study. Counted in this sample were some 800,000 distinct CDR3 sequences; approximately 25% of them appeared once. Together, the top ten hold roughly 3.5% of the sample.

What the authors observed across the whole study: Compared with the aged group, the long-lived group had more naive CD4+ T cells, fewer expanded clones and increased TCR diversity, suggesting age selection. Estimates of total diversity based on one million sequenced T cells were considered lower bounds and underestimates. Conclusive comparison of naive and antigen-experienced compartments was prevented by the profiling of bulk unsorted PBMCs. Because the CMV infection status of the donors was unknown, age-related changes in expanded clonotypes may potentially have been confounded. Observed TCR beta diversity per million T cells fell roughly linearly with age, and a significant reduction was already apparent by age roughly 40. There was a strong correlation between observed TCR beta diversity and the percentage of naive T cells measured by flow cytometry.

On this clonotype: Its cognate antigen has yet to be identified. It has no much larger one-base neighbor in the sample; base qualities were not kept.

The donors were roughly 40 Caucasian individuals from Russia, aged roughly 6 to 90 years, who were systemically healthy. Each donor gave ten milliliters of peripheral blood, collected into EDTA-treated Vacutainer tubes. PBMCs were isolated by Ficoll-Paque density-gradient centrifugation, with at least 6 million obtained per sample. Trizol reagent was used to extract total RNA from the PBMCs, yielding at least 5.5 micrograms per sample. For every donor, an aliquot of PBMCs went through flow cytometry to measure the percentages of naive CD45RAhigh/CD27high T cells. Separately, the same data were catalogued under a study of T cells of mothers and their children. As the second publication notes: Nine systemically healthy Caucasian individuals, comprising three mothers and their six children, were included as donors. cDNA synthesis used all of the extracted RNA, with around 1.6 ug of RNA in each 15 ul reaction. In the second PCR, the M1S primer added sample barcodes and 2-4 random nucleotides. More than 8 million TCR beta CDR3 reads were obtained from each mother, and some 3.3 million reads were obtained from each child. Thymic selection shapes the output of TCR recombination in a similar way in related and unrelated pairs, and inherited differences have a minor effect. Normalized repertoire overlap was always found to be slightly, but never significantly, higher in related mother-child pairs than in unrelated mother-child pairs. Persistent microchimeric T cell clones were not detected, at a sensitivity of about 100 clones per million clonotypes. Deep NGS was used in the study to compare the TCR beta repertoires of mothers and children and to look for features that separate related mother-child pairs from unrelated individuals. Mothers averaged about 37 +/- 4 years of age and children averaged approximately 11 +/- 4 years. After adapter ligation with NEBNext reagents, the libraries were sequenced on Illumina HiSeq 2000 with 100+100 nt paired-end reads. Mother and child libraries were prepared a month apart and sequenced in separate runs to prevent cross-contamination. Between about 500,000 and 2,300,000 distinct TCR beta clonotypes were identified per donor. Naive TCR beta clonotypes were estimated from low-frequency clonotypes matched to each donor's FACS-determined naive share, without sorting.

Rearrangement joined TRBV4-3 to TRBJ1-2, with no confident D gene call. The TCR originated in a boy between 5 and 17 years old in good health. Sequencing was performed on blood. This receptor carries the CDR3 CASSQDFEAETNYGYTF. The nucleotide sequence reads TGCGCCAGCAGCCAAGACTTCGAGGCAGAAACTAACTATGGCTACACCTTC.